These T cell receptor beta chains were read from a single sample in a study of T-cell memory formation after mild COVID-19. TCRdb analysed the 5' RACE reads with MiXCR anew, one entry per CDR3 protein. The repertoire holds a few hundred thousand distinct CDR3 sequences, with 20% as singletons. The sequenced sample consisted of PBMCs or a T cell subset sorted from them (not recorded which). These receptors all stem from a man aged 18 to 30 who had mild COVID-19 (a few samples of this study predate the infection). Cell type and time point are not known. The CDR3 runs from the conserved cysteine through the conserved F or W. A D gene is named only where the DNA matches it firmly. Where a row states a size, it is once, few, many or the class of an expanded clone; other rows omit it.

size,D,V,J,DNA,CDR3
.,.,TRBV7-2,TRBJ2-5,TGTGCCAGCAGCCGGGGCCAGGGGCAAGAGACCCAGTACTTC,CASSRGQGQETQYF
.,TRBD2,TRBV5-8,TRBJ2-5,TGTGCCAGCAGCTTGGGGAGCGGGGGGACCAAAGAGACCCAGTACTTC,CASSLGSGGTKETQYF
.,TRBD2,TRBV12-3/TRBV12-4,TRBJ2-1,TGTGCCAGCATTAGCGGGGGGCCCCTCAATGAGCAGTTCTTC,CASISGGPLNEQFF
.,.,TRBV2,TRBJ2-1,TGTGCCAGCAGTGATTTTGGGAGCAATGAGCAGTTCTTC,CASSDFGSNEQFF
few,.,TRBV4-2,TRBJ1-5,TGTGCCAGCAGCCAAGATTCCGGGATCATGAATCGGTTCCCCCAGCATTTT,CASSQDSGIMNRFPQHF
many,.,TRBV7-2,TRBJ1-2,TGTGCCAGCAGCTCGACAGCCGGAGGAGGCTACACCTTC,CASSSTAGGGYTF
.,.,TRBV9,TRBJ2-7,TGTGCCAGCAGCGTATTTGGCACCCCCTACGAGCAGTACTTC,CASSVFGTPYEQYF
.,.,TRBV6-2/TRBV6-3,TRBJ2-5,TGTGCCAGCAGTCGCAGGGCGGAGACCCAGTACTTC,CASSRRAETQYF
few,TRBD2,TRBV29-1,TRBJ2-7,TGCAGCGTCGGACCCAGGACTAGTGCCTACGAGCAGTACTTC,CSVGPRTSAYEQYF
.,.,TRBV27,TRBJ2-6,TGTGCCAGCAGTTTATTATCAGAGACAGGAAAGCACTCTGGGGCCAACGTCCTGACTTTC,CASSLLSETGKHSGANVLTF
.,.,TRBV5-1,TRBJ1-4,TGCGCCAGCAGCTTGGGTCAGTCTGAAAAACTGTTTTTT,CASSLGQSEKLFF
few,.,TRBV20-1,TRBJ2-3,TGCAGTGCAAAGATCGGGACCCCCACAGATACGCAGTATTTT,CSAKIGTPTDTQYF
.,.,TRBV28,TRBJ2-3,TGTGCCAGCAGTTTACCAGGGACTCCGGGCCCAGATACGCAGTATTTT,CASSLPGTPGPDTQYF
.,TRBD1,TRBV4-1,TRBJ2-7,TGCGCCAGCAGCCAAACCGGGACAGGGCACTACGAGCAGTACTTC,CASSQTGTGHYEQYF
.,TRBD2,TRBV11-2,TRBJ2-1,TGTGCCAGCAGCTTAGGGACTAGTAGGAATGAGCAGTTCTTC,CASSLGTSRNEQFF
few,TRBD2,TRBV11-2,TRBJ2-3,TGTGCCAGCAGCTTAGGAGCGGGGAGCACAGATACGCAGTATTTT,CASSLGAGSTDTQYF
.,.,TRBV19,TRBJ2-3,TGTGCCAGTAGTATCGCCCGCACAGATACGCAGTATTTT,CASSIARTDTQYF
few,.,TRBV28,TRBJ2-2,TGTGCCAGCAGTCCCCCAGGGGTTGAGGCCACCGGGGAGCTGTTTTTT,CASSPPGVEATGELFF
.,TRBD1,TRBV7-8,TRBJ1-1,TGTGCCAGCAGGTCAGGGGGGAACACTGAAGCTTTCTTT,CASRSGGNTEAFF
once,.,TRBV25-1,TRBJ2-3,TGTGCCAGCAGTGGGACGTCCCGGGGAGATACGCAGTATTTT,CASSGTSRGDTQYF
few,TRBD1,TRBV27,TRBJ2-2,TGTGCCAGCAGTTTAAGTCCCAGAGCGGACAGGGGGTCCGGGGAGCTGTTTTTT,CASSLSPRADRGSGELFF
.,.,TRBV2,TRBJ2-7,TGTGCCAGCAGCCTCGGTGTCTCGGAGGCGTACGAGCAGTACTTC,CASSLGVSEAYEQYF
.,TRBD1,TRBV20-1,TRBJ1-5,TGCAGTGTCCCGACAGGGGGCAATCAGCCCCAGCATTTT,CSVPTGGNQPQHF
.,TRBD1,TRBV5-1,TRBJ1-5,TGCGCCAGCAGCGCGGGACAGGGGGATCAGCCCCAGCATTTT,CASSAGQGDQPQHF
.,.,TRBV29-1,TRBJ2-3,TGCAGCGTTGAAGATGGTCGGGGGTTTTACACAGATACGCAGTATTTT,CSVEDGRGFYTDTQYF
.,.,TRBV7-9,TRBJ2-5,TGTGCCAGCAGCTTAGTTTCTACTAGGCGGGAGACCCAGTACTTC,CASSLVSTRRETQYF
few,.,TRBV20-1,TRBJ2-5,TGCAGTGCTAGAGAGTCCGGGGCCCTCGTTAAGGAGACCCAGTACTTC,CSARESGALVKETQYF
few,.,TRBV7-9,TRBJ1-3,TGTGCCACCCCAATGGAAGGGTCTGGAAACACCATATATTTT,CATPMEGSGNTIYF
many,TRBD1,TRBV12-3/TRBV12-4,TRBJ1-3,TGTGCCAGCAGTTACGGGACAGGGCTCGGAAACACCATATATTTT,CASSYGTGLGNTIYF
.,TRBD1,TRBV4-2,TRBJ1-6,TGTGCCAGCAGCCACAAACAGGGGCCTGAGTCACCCCTCCACTTT,CASSHKQGPESPLHF
few,TRBD1,TRBV7-9,TRBJ1-1,TGTGCCACCGCTAGGAGGGGGCACCTGAACACTGAAGCTTTCTTT,CATARRGHLNTEAFF
.,.,TRBV7-6,TRBJ2-5,TGTGCCAGCAGCGATACAGGGGGGGGGACCCAGTACTTC,CASSDTGGGTQYF
few,.,TRBV7-2,TRBJ2-5,TGTGCCAGCAGCAATACAGGGCGCCCGGTGGAGACCCAGTACTTC,CASSNTGRPVETQYF
many,.,TRBV5-1,TRBJ2-5,TGCGCCAGCAGCTTGGTCGGGGAAGAGACCCAGTACTTC,CASSLVGEETQYF
.,.,TRBV6-2/TRBV6-3,TRBJ2-1,TGTGCCAGCGGGTCGTGGAGGGGAAATGAGCAGTTCTTC,CASGSWRGNEQFF
few,.,TRBV24-1,TRBJ2-2,TGTGCCACCAGTGATACGGGGGGCAACACCGGGGAGCTGTTTTTT,CATSDTGGNTGELFF
many,TRBD2,TRBV29-1,TRBJ2-5,TGCAGCGTGGGGACTAGCGGGGGAGTAGAGACCCAGTACTTC,CSVGTSGGVETQYF
.,.,TRBV15,TRBJ2-5,TGTGCCACCAGGGGCGCGGCCCAAGAGACCCAGTACTTC,CATRGAAQETQYF
.,.,TRBV28,TRBJ1-4,TGTGCCAGCAGTTTAAACAGTCCTAATGAAAAACTGTTTTTT,CASSLNSPNEKLFF